A selection of T cell receptor beta chains follows, all from one sample in a study of blood T cell repertoires in COVID-19. Some clones are missing from TCRdb's copy, which holds only in-frame ones; the method was immunoSEQ multiplex PCR. The top ten hold about 0.99% of the sample, which has around 32,000 clones, more than 80% seen once. The sample comprised peripheral blood. Source of these receptors: a male donor with active COVID-19. CDR3s include the opening cysteine and the closing phenylalanine or tryptophan. The D gene is left open where the match is weak. A row's size may be missing; if present it is once, few, many or a size class.

j_gene: TRBJ1-2
v_gene: TRBV5-6
abundance: .
d_gene: TRBD1
CDR3nt: TGTGCCAGCACCCGGGACAGCAACTATGGCTACACCTTC
CDR3aa: CASTRDSNYGYTF

j_gene: TRBJ2-5
v_gene: TRBV6-5
abundance: .
d_gene: .
CDR3nt: TGTGCCAGCAGTTACTTACACAGCTCATTCCAAGAGACCCAGTACTTC
CDR3aa: CASSYLHSSFQETQYF

j_gene: TRBJ2-1
v_gene: TRBV11-2
abundance: .
d_gene: .
CDR3nt: TGTGCCAGCAGCTTAGTTCCAGGGGTTGAGCAGTTCTTC
CDR3aa: CASSLVPGVEQFF

j_gene: TRBJ1-5
v_gene: TRBV5-1
abundance: .
d_gene: .
CDR3nt: TGCGCCAGCAGCTTGGATCCAGGACAGCCCCAGCATTTT
CDR3aa: CASSLDPGQPQHF

j_gene: TRBJ1-1
v_gene: TRBV5-6
abundance: .
d_gene: .
CDR3nt: TGTGCCAGCAGCTTGGAGCAGCTTGTCGAGGGGGAGTTCGTCACTGAAGCTTTCTTT
CDR3aa: CASSLEQLVEGEFVTEAFF

j_gene: TRBJ2-2
v_gene: TRBV25-1
abundance: .
d_gene: .
CDR3nt: TGTGCCACCAGATATAGCACCGGGGAGCTGTTTTTT
CDR3aa: CATRYSTGELFF

j_gene: TRBJ2-3
v_gene: TRBV11-2
abundance: .
d_gene: TRBD1
CDR3nt: TGTGCCAGCAGCCAGACAGGGCATCAGTCGGATACGCAGTATTTT
CDR3aa: CASSQTGHQSDTQYF

j_gene: TRBJ2-7
v_gene: TRBV5-6
abundance: .
d_gene: TRBD1
CDR3nt: TGTGCCAGCAGCTTTGGGACAGCCTACGAGCAGTACTTC
CDR3aa: CASSFGTAYEQYF

j_gene: TRBJ1-2
v_gene: TRBV19
abundance: .
d_gene: .
CDR3nt: TGTGCCAGTAGTATTTTGGACACCCGAGGAGTTCTGTATGGCTACACCTTC
CDR3aa: CASSILDTRGVLYGYTF

j_gene: TRBJ2-3
v_gene: TRBV6-2/TRBV6-3
abundance: once
d_gene: TRBD2
CDR3nt: TGTGCCAGCAGTTACCCCTTAGCGGGTAGCACAGATACGCAGTATTTT
CDR3aa: CASSYPLAGSTDTQYF

j_gene: TRBJ1-6
v_gene: TRBV9
abundance: once
d_gene: .
CDR3nt: TGTGCCAGCAGCGTAGGTCCAGATAATTCACCCCTCCACTTT
CDR3aa: CASSVGPDNSPLHF

j_gene: TRBJ1-6
v_gene: TRBV25-1
abundance: .
d_gene: .
CDR3nt: TGTGCCAGCAGTGGAGGAGTCCCCCTTGGGAATTCACCCCTCCACTTT
CDR3aa: CASSGGVPLGNSPLHF

j_gene: TRBJ2-7
v_gene: TRBV18
abundance: .
d_gene: TRBD2
CDR3nt: TGTGCCAGCTCACCGGGACTAGCGGGGGATGAGCAGTACTTC
CDR3aa: CASSPGLAGDEQYF

j_gene: TRBJ2-5
v_gene: TRBV18
abundance: .
d_gene: .
CDR3nt: TGTGCCAGCTCACAAGTCCTACAAGAGACCCAGTACTTC
CDR3aa: CASSQVLQETQYF

j_gene: TRBJ1-1
v_gene: TRBV30
abundance: .
d_gene: .
CDR3nt: TGTGCCTGGGCTTGGGGCGACACTGAAGCTTTCTTT
CDR3aa: CAWAWGDTEAFF

j_gene: TRBJ2-5
v_gene: TRBV24-1
abundance: .
d_gene: .
CDR3nt: TGTGCCACCAGTCCTTCCACAGGGTCAGAGACCCAGTACTTC
CDR3aa: CATSPSTGSETQYF